One sample yielded the 25 T cell receptor beta chains listed below, sequenced in a study of T cell responses to AZD1222 COVID-19 vaccine. Profiling relied on immunoSEQ multiplex PCR, and the TCRdb table lists in-frame clones only, not all of them. Here the sample spans roughly 120,000 clones, about 88% being singletons. The source was peripheral blood, collected on day 0 of AZD1222 vaccination. These TCRs come from an adult in good health.

The V and J genes are TRBV2 and TRBJ2-7, with TRBD2 identical over 7 bases. The V and J ends lost 3 bases and 4 bases, in that order; junction bases with no gene match: 6. Germline V lookup: CDR1 SNHLY, CDR2 FYNNEI. The CDR3 length is 14 residues. The CDR3 DNA reads TGTGCCAGCAGTGAGGCGGGAGTAGGGTACGAGCAGTACTTC. Its protein is CASSEAGVGYEQYF.

This clone was counted only a few times. The V gene is TRBV9, the J gene TRBJ2-5; the D gene could be TRBD1 or TRBD2 (6 bases each). The CDR3 runs 15 residues. V lost 2 bases to trimming and J lost 4 bases, with 15 bases between them. Germline CDR1 reads SGDLS; CDR2 reads YYNGEE. CDR3 in amino acids: CASSVEWGARETQYF. CDR3 sequence (DNA): TGTGCCAGCAGCGTTGAGTGGGGGGCCCGAGAGACCCAGTACTTC.

V gene TRBV12-3 or TRBV12-4 combines with J gene TRBJ2-7; D is uncertain. This CDR3 comprises 12 residues. The germline V and J ends were trimmed by 6 bases and 3 bases, with 9 bases remaining between them. In nucleotides, the CDR3 is TGTGCCAGCAGCCCCGGACGCTACGAGCAGTACTTC. It is translated as CASSPGRYEQYF.

This clone was counted a few times. The rearrangement joins TRBV4-2 to TRBJ1-6; D is unresolved. V lost 7 bases, J lost 7 bases, and 14 bases lay in between. CDR3 length: 14 residues. The germline gives CDR1 LGHNA, CDR2 YNFKEQ. CDR3 DNA: TGTGCCAGCACTCCCGAGGCGGAGAATTCACCCCTCCACTTT. Protein sequence: CASTPEAENSPLHF.

This rearrangement joins TRBV2 to TRBJ1-2; D call uncertain. The CDR3 contains 12 residues. Germline V gene lookup returns CDR1 SNHLY and CDR2 FYNNEI. V dropped 5 bases and J dropped 5 bases, with 9 bases sitting between them. The CDR3 sequence: CASSMDGYGYTF. The CDR3 coding sequence is TGTGCCAGCAGTATGGACGGGTATGGCTACACCTTC.

The chain links TRBV10-1 to TRBJ2-1, with D hard to call. V was shortened by 8 bases and J by 1 base, with 6 bases between the two germline ends. There are 12 residues in the CDR3. CDR1 and CDR2 (germline): WNHNN, SYGVQD (reference sequence). CDR3 nucleotides: TGCGCCAGCGGATCTTCCTACAATGAGCAGTTCTTC. Translation: CASGSSYNEQFF.

The gene calls are TRBV7-9 and TRBJ2-1; no clear D. CDR3 length: 14 residues. The germline V gene has CDR1 SEHNR and CDR2 FQNEAQ (reference sequence). Trimming shortened V by 4 bases and J by 8 bases, and 15 bases separated the two germline ends. The CDR3: CASSYSSQVDEQFF. The CDR3 DNA is TGTGCCAGCAGCTATAGCTCCCAGGTCGATGAGCAGTTCTTC. Together with reference TRBV7-9 and TRBJ2-1, the CDR3 gives the full variable domain: DTGVSQNPRHKITKRGQNVTFRCDPISEHNRLYWYRQTLGQGPEFLTYFQNEAQLEKSRLLSDRFSAERPKGSFSTLEIQRTEQGDSAMYLCASSYSSQVDEQFFGPGTRLTVL.

A few counts support this clone. The genes are TRBV6-5 and TRBJ1-6; no firm D call. The V and J ends lost 2 bases and 7 bases respectively, with 9 bases between them. The CDR3 extends over 14 amino acids. Germline V gene lookup returns CDR1 MNHEY and CDR2 SVGAGI. Here the CDR3 DNA reads TGTGCCAGCAGTTACGCCCGGGGAAATTCACCCCTCCACTTT. It codes for CASSYARGNSPLHF.

J is TRBJ2-3 and V is TRBV6-6; D is possibly TRBD1 (6 bases). From germline, CDR1 is MNHNY and CDR2 SVGAGI (reference sequence). V was shortened by 8 bases and J by 1 base, with 16 bases between the two germline ends. CDR3 length equals 15 residues. CDR3: CASVNRERGTDTQYF. Written as DNA, the CDR3 is TGTGCCAGCGTAAACAGGGAGAGGGGCACAGATACGCAGTATTTT.

The gene calls are TRBV4-2 and TRBJ1-5, with TRBD1 matching 10 bases. This CDR3 has 17 residues. J was trimmed by 1 base and V by 4 bases; bases with no gene match: 7. The V gene's germline CDR1 is LGHNA and CDR2 YNFKEQ. The CDR3 DNA sequence: TGTGCCAGCAGCCGAGCGACAGGGGGCGAAAGCAATCAGCCCCAGCATTTT. It specifies CASSRATGGESNQPQHF.

The genes are TRBV19 and TRBJ1-3, with D unresolved. Germline V gene data show CDR1 as LNHDA and CDR2 as SQIVND (reference sequence). The V and J ends lost 4 bases and 5 bases respectively, with 9 bases between them. This CDR3 is 13 amino acids long. CDR3: CASSTLMRNTIYF. The CDR3 region has the DNA TGTGCCAGTAGTACTCTTATGCGAAACACCATATATTTT.

J is TRBJ1-1 and V is TRBV7-9; a weak D match, TRBD1 (6 bases). CDR3 length equals 13 residues. The ends were cut back, 5 bases at V and 11 bases at J, with 18 bases in the middle. Germline V lookup: CDR1 SEHNR, CDR2 FQNEAQ (reference sequence). The CDR3 loop reads CASSTTGAGEAFF. CDR3 DNA: TGTGCCAGCAGCACGACAGGCGCTGGGGAGGCTTTCTTT.

V usage is TRBV4-2 and J usage is TRBJ1-1; D not resolved. Germline CDR1 reads LGHNA; CDR2 reads YNFKEQ. CDR3 length: 17 amino acids. Trimming took 0 bases from V and 2 from J, leaving 16 bases between them. For the CDR3, the DNA is TGTGCCAGCAGCCAAGATTTTGGCAGTTGGGTTAACACTGAAGCTTTCTTT. As protein: CASSQDFGSWVNTEAFF.

The genes are TRBV9 and TRBJ1-3, with unresolved D. Trimming left V 5 bases short and J 3 bases short, with 3 bases between. This CDR3 comprises 11 residues. Germline assignment: CDR1 SGDLS and CDR2 YYNGEE. CDR3 amino acids: CASRGGNTIYF. The CDR3 nucleotides read TGTGCCAGCAGAGGTGGAAACACCATATATTTT.

The chain carries TRBV28 and TRBJ2-7; 8 positions match TRBD2. This CDR3 has 13 residues. The ends lost 6 bases at V and 2 bases at J; junction bases unmatched: 3. Looked up from germline, CDR1 is MDHEN and CDR2 is SYDVKM. The CDR3 DNA is TGTGCCAGCAGGACGGGAGGGGCCTACGAGCAGTACTTC. This codes for CASRTGGAYEQYF. The complete variable domain, with remaining parts taken from reference TRBV28 and TRBJ2-7, reads DVKVTQSSRYLVKRTGEKVFLECVQDMDHENMFWYRQDPGLGLRLIYFSYDVKMKEKGDIPEGYSVSREKKERFSLILESASTNQTSMYLCASRTGGAYEQYFGPGTRLTVT.

This clone occurred once. This chain's CDR3 is CASSGERGLKKLFF. DNA of the CDR3: TGTGCCAGCAGCGGAGAGCGGGGATTGAAGAAACTGTTTTTT. This chain connects TRBV7-6 to TRBJ1-4; D gene unclear. There are 14 residues in the CDR3. Germline CDR1 SGHVS, CDR2 FNYEAQ. The V and J ends lost 5 bases and 11 bases respectively, with 18 bases between them. The full variable domain, with the rest looked up from reference TRBV7-6 and TRBJ1-4, is GAGVSQSPRYKVTKRGQDVALRCDPISGHVSLYWYRQALGQGPEFLTYFNYEAQQDKSGLPNDRFSAERPEGSISTLTIQRTEQRDSAMYRCASSGERGLKKLFFGSGTQLSVL.

J is TRBJ1-5 and V is TRBV10-3, with D possibly TRBD1 on 6 matching bases. The CDR3 covers 14 residues. Trimming pared 2 bases from V and 6 bases from J, leaving 11 bases between. Germline V lookup: CDR1 ENHRY, CDR2 SYGVKD. CDR3 coding DNA: TGTGCCATCAGTGAGCGGGGGGGCGGTCAGCCCCAGCATTTT. Its translation: CAISERGGGQPQHF.

The rearrangement joins TRBV27 to TRBJ2-7; tentative D call: TRBD2 (7 bases). CDR1 is MNHEY and CDR2 is SMNVEV in the germline V gene (reference sequence). The CDR3 is 16 residues long. V was clipped by 1 base and J by 6 bases, with 19 bases between them. The CDR3 DNA follows: TGTGCCAGCAGTTTATTGACGGGGGGCAGGGTTTCCGAGCAGTACTTC. Residues: CASSLLTGGRVSEQYF.

The genes are TRBV27 and TRBJ2-7; D is perhaps TRBD1 (6 bases). CDR3 size: 13 residues. Between the trimmed V and J ends, which lost 9 bases and 0 bases, there was a span of 12 bases. The germline V gene encodes CDR1 MNHEY and CDR2 SMNVEV (reference sequence). The CDR3 nucleotides read TGTGCCAGTAGGGACATGAGCTCCTACGAGCAGTACTTC. Translation gives CASRDMSSYEQYF.

The V and J genes are TRBV5-1 and TRBJ2-7, with TRBD1 matching 10 bases. Germline trimming cut 4 bases from V and 3 bases from J; bases unmatched to any gene: 4. The CDR3 is made up of 14 amino acids. The V gene's germline CDR1 is SGHRS and CDR2 YFSETQ. The CDR3 bases are TGCGCCAGCAGCCTGGGGGACAGGGGCTACGAGCAGTACTTC. Protein sequence: CASSLGDRGYEQYF.

The rearrangement joins TRBV19 to TRBJ2-2; 14 bases map to TRBD2. The CDR3 covers 17 residues. V lost 6 bases, J lost 1 base, and 4 bases stayed unmatched. Germline assignment: CDR1 LNHDA and CDR2 SQIVND (reference sequence). The CDR3 DNA follows: TGTGCCAGTAGCCGACTAGCGGGGGGGCAGAACACCGGGGAGCTGTTTTTT. Protein sequence: CASSRLAGGQNTGELFF.

The V gene is TRBV12-3 or TRBV12-4, the J gene TRBJ2-1, with D possibly being TRBD1 (5 bases). The ends were cut back, 4 bases at V and 2 bases at J, with 6 bases in the middle. The CDR3 is 13 residues long. The CDR3 coding sequence is TGTGCCAGCAGTTCGGACACCTACAATGAGCAGTTCTTC. The encoded protein is CASSSDTYNEQFF.

The chain joins TRBV10-3 to TRBJ2-1, with 10 bases matching TRBD1. The CDR3 covers 14 residues. Per germline, CDR1 ENHRY and CDR2 SYGVKD. J gave up 6 bases and V 6 bases, and 5 bases lay outside the gene matches. CDR3 coding DNA: TGTGCCATCAGGGGGACAGGGGAGTCCAATGAGCAGTTCTTC. Amino acids: CAIRGTGESNEQFF.

This clone was picked up a small number of times. A read error may account for a junction end that differs from germline. The chain has TRBV2 and TRBJ2-5, with 10 bases fitting TRBD1. The CDR3 loop spans 15 amino acids. CDR1 SNHLY and CDR2 FYNNEI come from the germline V gene. The CDR3 loop is CASSEATGGEETQYF. The CDR3 bases are TGTGCCAGCAGCGAAGCGACAGGGGGCGAAGAGACCCAGTACTTC.

V is TRBV5-1 and J is TRBJ2-1; 9 bases are a match to TRBD1. Per germline, CDR1 SGHRS and CDR2 YFSETQ. This CDR3 has 16 residues. J was trimmed by 7 bases and V by 4 bases; bases with no gene match: 12. CDR3 residues: CASSPTGGPLDNEQFF. The CDR3 DNA sequence: TGCGCCAGCAGCCCAACAGGGGGCCCACTCGATAATGAGCAGTTCTTC.